This T cell receptor (beta chain) was recorded in a study of T cell responses to AZD1222 COVID-19 vaccine. Produced via immunoSEQ multiplex PCR; TCRdb's table is partial and in-frame only. The sample carries about 150,000 clones, under 95% recorded once. This CDR3 is built from 13 residues. From germline, CDR1 is SGHKS and CDR2 YYEKEE (reference sequence). V dropped 0 bases and J dropped 3 bases, with 6 bases sitting between them. A note on this clone: What it recognizes is unknown.

General study points: At 160-218 and 743-854, vaccine-associated CD4 TCRs were dominant, and they spanned spike. Only after the peak T cell response were repertoires sampled.

The source material was peripheral blood, sampled 28 days after the second AZD1222 dose. The rearrangement links TRBV5-5 to TRBJ1-1, with D hard to call. This clonotype was obtained from an adult who received the AZD1222 COVID-19 vaccine. CDR3 sequence: CASSLVPDTEAFF. The CDR3 DNA sequence: TGTGCCAGCAGCTTGGTTCCGGACACTGAAGCTTTCTTT. Combining the CDR3 with reference TRBV5-5 and TRBJ1-1 gives the whole variable domain DAGVTQSPTHLIKTRGQQVTLRCSPISGHKSVSWYQQVLGQGPQFIFQYYEKEERGRGNFPDRFSARQFPNYSSELNVNALLLGDSALYLCASSLVPDTEAFFGQGTRLTVV.